These 32 T cell receptor beta chains originate from one sample sequenced in a study of control samples from healthy donors and cancer patients. Only in-frame clones appear in the TCRdb table, and some are missing; sequencing was by immunoSEQ multiplex PCR. Altogether 84,000 or so clones are present, 75% to 85% being singletons, with the ten largest covering about 9.9%. The sequenced sample was PBMCs. These receptors all stem from a man aged 60-69 years with head and neck cancer.

This chain links TRBV4-1 with TRBJ2-7; a weak D match, TRBD2 (6 bases). From germline, CDR1 is MGHRA and CDR2 YSYEKL. V lost 8 bases and J 3 bases, leaving 26 bases between the germline ends. The CDR3 covers 17 residues. The CDR3 is CASGRILRRGGHYEQYF. Here the CDR3 DNA reads TGCGCCAGCGGCCGTATCCTCCGGAGAGGAGGGCACTACGAGCAGTACTTC.

The chain carries TRBV5-1 and TRBJ1-1; 8 bases map to TRBD1. Germline V gene lookup returns CDR1 SGHRS and CDR2 YFSETQ. The CDR3 length is 14 residues. The V and J ends lost 3 bases and 2 bases, in that order; junction bases with no gene match: 3. The CDR3 loop reads CASSSGQGNTEAFF. The CDR3 bases are TGCGCCAGCAGCTCTGGACAGGGTAACACTGAAGCTTTCTTT.

The table lists this clone with many counts. This chain joins TRBV7-9 and TRBJ1-1, with 10 bases fitting TRBD1. Germline lookup yields CDR1 SEHNR and CDR2 FQNEAQ (reference sequence). V was clipped by 8 bases and J by 4 bases; unmatched bases: 4. This CDR3 has 13 amino acids. The CDR3 nucleotides are TGTGCCAGCTTTGACAGGGGGCCCACTGAAGCTTTCTTT. Translated: CASFDRGPTEAFF.

J is TRBJ1-2 and V is TRBV10-3; 12 nucleotides agree with TRBD1. This CDR3 has 15 residues. Germline V CDR1 and CDR2: ENHRY, SYGVKD. The V segment lost 6 bases and the J segment 7 bases; nucleotides outside the gene matches: 9. CDR3 DNA: TGTGCCATCAGCTTCCCGGGACAGGGGGCAAGTGGCTACACCTTC. It codes for CAISFPGQGASGYTF.

CDR3 amino acids: CASSEIMGQPQHF. The CDR3 region has the DNA TGTGCCAGCAGTGAAATTATGGGGCAGCCCCAGCATTTT. The V gene is TRBV6-1, the J gene TRBJ1-5; D not resolved. CDR3 length: 13 amino acids. Germline-derived CDR1 and CDR2 are MNHNS and SASEGT. With 2 bases removed from V and 7 bases from J, the gap between germline ends came to 9 bases.

This clone was counted a few times. The chain recombines TRBV7-2 with TRBJ1-1; D unresolved. V lost 2 bases and J 10 bases, leaving 17 bases between the germline ends. The CDR3 has 14 amino acids. Germline assignment: CDR1 SGHTA and CDR2 FQGNSA. CDR3 protein: CASSLRASRDLAFF. The CDR3 DNA reads TGTGCCAGCAGCTTAAGGGCGTCACGAGATCTAGCTTTCTTT.

The chain links TRBV4-1 to TRBJ2-1, with a tentative D call TRBD2 (5 bases). CDR1 MGHRA and CDR2 YSYEKL come from the germline V gene. The V and J ends lost 0 bases and 11 bases respectively, with 23 bases between them. The CDR3 runs 17 residues. The CDR3 sequence: CASSQDNRDRLTMKQFF. In DNA form, the CDR3 reads TGCGCCAGCAGCCAAGATAACCGGGATCGGCTTACAATGAAGCAGTTCTTC.

The chain employs TRBV30 and TRBJ2-1; 13 bases fit TRBD2. The CDR3 covers 15 residues. Germline V gives CDR1 GTSNPN, CDR2 SVGIG (reference sequence). V trimming: 4 bases; J trimming: 7 bases; junction bases outside the gene matches: 7. CDR3 sequence (DNA): TGTGCCTGGACATCGGGACTAGCGGGACTGAATGAGCAGTTCTTC. This codes for CAWTSGLAGLNEQFF.

The chain combines TRBV6-1 with TRBJ2-4; possibly TRBD1 for D (5 bases). The CDR3 is made up of 15 amino acids. Germline V lookup: CDR1 MNHNS, CDR2 SASEGT. The V and J ends lost 3 bases and 0 bases respectively, with 9 bases between them. This chain's CDR3 is CASSDRAIAKNIQYF. The CDR3, as DNA: TGTGCCAGCAGTGACAGGGCTATAGCCAAAAACATTCAGTACTTC.

This chain links TRBV6-5 with TRBJ2-1; possibly TRBD1 or TRBD2 for D (5 bases each). Germline lookup yields CDR1 MNHEY and CDR2 SVGAGI. V was trimmed by 8 bases and J by 2 bases, leaving 13 bases between them. The CDR3 contains 14 residues. The CDR3 sequence: CASRGRGPYNEQFF. The CDR3 DNA reads TGTGCCAGCCGGGGCCGAGGACCCTACAATGAGCAGTTCTTC.

The chain combines TRBV7-9 with TRBJ2-7; weak D call: TRBD2 (6 bases). The CDR3 spans 14 residues. Trimming took 5 bases from V and 2 from J, leaving 13 bases between them. The germline V gene has CDR1 SEHNR and CDR2 FQNEAQ (reference sequence). The CDR3 coding sequence is TGTGCCAGCAGCGCTGGGACTGCGACCTACGAGCAGTACTTC. This gives the protein CASSAGTATYEQYF.

The rearrangement links TRBV7-2 to TRBJ1-5; perhaps TRBD1 as D (5 bases). Germline CDR1 reads SGHTA; CDR2 reads FQGNSA. V lost 5 bases and J lost 6, with 14 bases in between. The CDR3 consists of 14 residues. The CDR3 protein is CASSPDGGLQPQHF. In DNA form, the CDR3 reads TGTGCCAGCAGCCCGGACGGGGGACTTCAGCCCCAGCATTTT.

The table lists this clone with a few counts. The chain combines TRBV9 with TRBJ1-2, with a weak D call TRBD1 (5 bases). This CDR3 comprises 14 residues. With 3 bases removed from V and 1 base from J, the gap between germline ends came to 10 bases. The V gene's germline CDR1 is SGDLS and CDR2 YYNGEE. DNA for the CDR3: TGTGCCAGCAGCGGGAGAGGGGTTAACTATGGCTACACCTTC. Protein product: CASSGRGVNYGYTF.

This clone was counted once. The chain combines TRBV15 with TRBJ2-1, with D perhaps matching TRBD1 or TRBD2 (5 bases each). Germline lookup yields CDR1 LNHNV and CDR2 YYDKDF (reference sequence). Trimming took off 1 base at V and 0 bases at J, with 13 bases between the two ends. The CDR3 runs 17 residues. CDR3 region: CATSRVRGPSSYNEQFF. The CDR3 region has the DNA TGTGCCACCAGCAGAGTCCGGGGCCCAAGCTCCTACAATGAGCAGTTCTTC.

V gene TRBV15 combines with J gene TRBJ2-1; TRBD2 matches 10 bases. The CDR3 has 19 amino acids. Germline V gives CDR1 LNHNV, CDR2 YYDKDF (reference sequence). The V and J ends lost 1 base and 1 base, in that order; junction bases with no gene match: 10. In DNA form, the CDR3 reads TGTGCCACCAGCAGAGTGAGACTAGCGGGTATCACTTCCTACAATGAGCAGTTCTTC. Translated, it gives CATSRVRLAGITSYNEQFF.

The V and J genes are TRBV9 and TRBJ2-7; 8 bases are shared with TRBD1. This CDR3 is built from 14 residues. The germline CDR1 and CDR2 sequences are SGDLS and YYNGEE. J gave up 6 bases and V 0 bases, and 5 bases lay outside the gene matches. CDR3 sequence (DNA): TGTGCCAGCAGCGTAGCGGGACAGGTCGGCGAGCAGTACTTC. This sequence encodes CASSVAGQVGEQYF.

This chain joins TRBV29-1 and TRBJ2-1; D gene unclear. The ends were cut back, 0 bases at V and 3 bases at J, with 9 bases in the middle. Germline assignment: CDR1 SQVTM and CDR2 ANQGSEA. CDR3 size: 14 residues. Here the CDR3 DNA reads TGCAGCGTTGAAGATCAGGCTGGCTACAATGAGCAGTTCTTC. As protein: CSVEDQAGYNEQFF.

There are a few counts of this clone. This sequence joins TRBV3-1 (or the pseudogene TRBV3-2) and TRBJ1-6; maybe TRBD1 (5 bases). The CDR3 covers 15 residues. V lost 4 bases and J lost 7, with 14 bases in between. CDR1 LGHDT and CDR2 YNNKEL come from the germline V gene (reference sequence). The CDR3 is CASSRVGGVNSPLHF. The CDR3 nucleotides read TGTGCCAGCAGCCGGGTCGGGGGGGTAAATTCACCCCTCCACTTT.

This clone showed up just a few times. The gene calls are TRBV19 and TRBJ2-1, with 16 bases that match TRBD2. Trimming removed 6 bases from V and 8 bases from J; junction bases left unmatched: 19. Germline V gives CDR1 LNHDA, CDR2 SQIVND (reference sequence). The CDR3 is 20 residues long. Here the CDR3 reads CASSSGKGLAGGPVPDEQFF. The CDR3 DNA reads as TGTGCCAGTAGCTCTGGCAAGGGACTAGCGGGAGGGCCCGTCCCCGATGAGCAGTTCTTC.

This chain uses TRBV5-4 with TRBJ2-3; perhaps TRBD2 as D (6 bases). Trimming removed 4 bases at V and 5 bases at J, with 14 bases between. This CDR3 is built from 14 residues. Germline V gene sequence: CDR1 SGHNT, CDR2 YYREEE (reference sequence). This CDR3 reads CASSVAVHQDTQYF. In DNA, the CDR3 is TGTGCCAGCAGCGTAGCGGTCCATCAAGATACGCAGTATTTT.

The chain uses TRBV11-2 and TRBJ1-2; weak D call: TRBD1 (5 bases). Per germline, CDR1 SGHAT and CDR2 FQNNGV. CDR3 length equals 16 residues. V was trimmed by 4 bases and J by 7 bases, leaving 22 bases between them. In DNA form, the CDR3 reads TGTGCCAGCAGCTCTCGGGACCGCCGAAAGGGATCTGGCTACACCTTC. Protein sequence: CASSSRDRRKGSGYTF.

The rearrangement uses TRBV7-9 and TRBJ2-3, with D perhaps matching TRBD2 (5 bases). The CDR3 length is 14 residues. Trimming removed 5 bases from V and 0 bases from J, with 9 bases in between. Germline V gene data show CDR1 as SEHNR and CDR2 as FQNEAQ (reference sequence). CDR3 coding DNA: TGTGCCAGCAGCCCGGGAATTAGCACAGATACGCAGTATTTT. Encoded protein: CASSPGISTDTQYF.

CDR3 DNA: TGCGCCAGCATTCGGGGGGCCCGGGGGACCCAGTACTTC. It codes for CASIRGARGTQYF. The rearrangement links TRBV10-2 to TRBJ2-5; D perhaps matches TRBD2 (7 bases). The CDR3 loop spans 13 amino acids. With 7 bases removed from V and 7 bases from J, the gap between germline ends came to 16 bases. The V gene's germline CDR1 is WSHSY and CDR2 SAAADI.

The V call is TRBV14, the J call TRBJ1-2; 7 nucleotides line up with TRBD1. V shed 0 bases, J shed 2 bases, and the junction held 3 bases outside the gene matches. CDR3 length: 15 residues. The germline CDR1 and CDR2 sequences are SGHDN and FVKESK. The CDR3 spells CASSQDLTGNYGYTF. The CDR3 DNA follows: TGTGCCAGCAGCCAAGATCTGACAGGGAACTATGGCTACACCTTC. The full variable domain, its missing parts supplied by reference TRBV14 and TRBJ1-2, is EAGVTQFPSHSVIEKGQTVTLRCDPISGHDNLYWYRRVMGKEIKFLLHFVKESKQDESGMPNNRFLAERTGGTYSTLKVQPAELEDSGVYFCASSQDLTGNYGYTFGSGTRLTVV.

In this sample, this clone turned up once. This chain uses TRBV21-1 with TRBJ1-3; the table's D call, TRBD1, has no DNA check behind it. TRBV21-1 is shown as a pseudogene. The CDR3 is 15 amino acids. CDR3 loop: CASSKGARKKDTIYF. CDR3 bases: TGTGCCAGCAGCAAAGGGGCCAGGAAGAAGGACACCATATATTTT.

The chain links TRBV7-9 to TRBJ2-3, with D perhaps given as TRBD1 or TRBD2 (5 bases each). The CDR3 sequence is 13 residues long. Germline V gene sequence: CDR1 SEHNR, CDR2 FQNEAQ (reference sequence). V dropped 6 bases and J dropped 0 bases, with 7 bases sitting between them. CDR3 sequence: CASSWDSTDTQYF. The DNA for the CDR3 is TGTGCCAGCAGTTGGGACAGCACAGATACGCAGTATTTT.

As for this clone: Mismatch with germline at one junction end may stem from a read error. The chain couples TRBV7-9 to TRBJ2-3, with TRBD2 identical over 11 bases. The germline V gene has CDR1 SEHNR and CDR2 FQNEAQ (reference sequence). The CDR3 sequence is 16 residues long. CDR3: CASSFGLAGSTDAQYF. The CDR3 DNA reads TGTGCCAGCAGCTTTGGACTAGCGGGTAGCACAGATGCGCAGTATTTT. Combining the CDR3 with reference TRBV7-9 and TRBJ2-3 gives the whole variable domain DTGVSQNPRHKITKRGQNVTFRCDPISEHNRLYWYRQTLGQGPEFLTYFQNEAQLEKSRLLSDRFSAERPKGSFSTLEIQRTEQGDSAMYLCASSFGLAGSTDAQYFGPGTRLTVL.

The rearrangement links TRBV13 to TRBJ2-1; D not resolved. V was clipped by 0 bases and J by 0 bases, with 6 bases between them. This CDR3 has 15 amino acids. The germline V gene has CDR1 PRHDT and CDR2 FYEKMQ (reference sequence). The CDR3 DNA reads TGTGCCAGCAGCTTAGGGCAGAGCTCCTACAATGAGCAGTTCTTC. Encoded protein: CASSLGQSSYNEQFF.

The rearrangement joins TRBV6-6 to TRBJ1-5; 7 bases fit TRBD1. The ends lost 6 bases at V and 4 bases at J; junction bases unmatched: 9. Germline V gene data show CDR1 as MNHNY and CDR2 as SVGAGI (reference sequence). This CDR3 contains 15 residues. Here the CDR3 reads CASRDSKGANQPQHF. CDR3 nucleotides: TGTGCCAGCAGAGACTCGAAGGGGGCGAATCAGCCCCAGCATTTT.

The V gene is TRBV5-6, the J gene TRBJ1-2; tentative D call: TRBD1 (6 bases). V was trimmed by 0 bases and J by 9 bases, leaving 12 bases between them. In germline, CDR1 is SGHDT, CDR2 YYEEEE. This CDR3 has 13 residues. In DNA, the CDR3 is TGTGCCAGCAGCTTGGCGGTAGGGGGGAGCTACACCTTC. Amino acid sequence: CASSLAVGGSYTF.

The chain carries TRBV6-6 and TRBJ2-2; D possibly matches TRBD1 or TRBD2 (5 bases each). The germline gives CDR1 MNHNY, CDR2 SVGAGI (reference sequence). V was trimmed by 0 bases and J by 6 bases, leaving 11 bases between them. The CDR3 loop spans 15 amino acids. CDR3 sequence: CASSYSRGLAGELFF. The CDR3 nucleotides are TGTGCCAGCAGTTACTCGAGGGGCTTGGCCGGGGAGCTGTTTTTT.

This clone was recorded only once. The CDR3, as DNA: TGTGCCAGCAGCTTGTCAGGCATGAGCTCTGGAAACACCATATATTTT. It is translated as CASSLSGMSSGNTIYF. The J gene is TRBJ1-3, the V gene TRBV5-6; D is undetermined. Per the germline V gene, CDR1 is SGHDT and CDR2 is YYEEEE. The CDR3 has 16 amino acids. V lost 1 base and J 0 bases, leaving 11 bases between the germline ends.